This TCR beta chain was found in a study of blood T cell repertoires in COVID-19. Across the study: The cDNA or gDNA used as material had been derived from T cells, B-cell-depleted T cells, or PBMCs.

Some clones are missing from TCRdb's copy, which holds only in-frame ones; the method was immunoSEQ multiplex PCR. This table has approximately 76,000 clones, approximately 83% appearing once. CDR1 is MNHEY and CDR2 is SVGAGI in the germline V gene. The CDR3 loop spans 16 amino acids. The V segment lost 6 bases and the J segment 2 bases; nucleotides outside the gene matches: 8. What was sequenced was peripheral blood. The chain uses TRBV6-5 and TRBJ1-3, with 9 bases matching TRBD1. This clonotype originated in an older woman with acute or convalescent COVID-19. The CDR3 loop is CASRYGTGTAGNTIYF. The DNA of the CDR3 is TGTGCCAGCAGATACGGGACAGGGACGGCTGGAAACACCATATATTTT.